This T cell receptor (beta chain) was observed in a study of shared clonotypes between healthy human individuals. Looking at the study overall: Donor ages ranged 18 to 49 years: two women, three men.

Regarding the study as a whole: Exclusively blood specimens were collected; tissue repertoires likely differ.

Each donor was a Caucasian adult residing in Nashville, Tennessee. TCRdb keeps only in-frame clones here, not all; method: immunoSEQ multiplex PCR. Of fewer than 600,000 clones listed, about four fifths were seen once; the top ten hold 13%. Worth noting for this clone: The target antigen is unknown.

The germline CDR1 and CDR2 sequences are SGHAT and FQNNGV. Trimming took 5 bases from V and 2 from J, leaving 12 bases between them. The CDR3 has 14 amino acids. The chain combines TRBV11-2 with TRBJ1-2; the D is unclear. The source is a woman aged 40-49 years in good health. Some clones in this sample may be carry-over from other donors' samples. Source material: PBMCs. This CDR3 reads CASSRTGRNYGYTF. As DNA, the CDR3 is TGTGCCAGCAGCCGGACTGGACGGAACTATGGCTACACCTTC.